These 11 T cell receptor beta chains were all obtained from the same sample, sequenced in a study of control samples from healthy donors and cancer patients. The repertoire was sequenced with immunoSEQ multiplex PCR; TCRdb's copy has only in-frame clones and lacks some. The data contain about 120,000 clones, about 91% of them singletons. Sequencing was carried out using blood. The receptors were sampled from a man between 35 and 55 years old in good health.

This sequence joins TRBV27 and TRBJ2-7; TRBD1 matches 8 bases. V shed 5 bases and J 6 bases; nucleotides not matched to a gene: 6. The CDR3 spans 13 residues. Germline V gene data show CDR1 as MNHEY and CDR2 as SMNVEV (reference sequence). The CDR3 spells CASSLDRVGEQYF. The DNA for the CDR3 is TGTGCCAGCAGTCTGGACAGGGTGGGCGAGCAGTACTTC.

The J gene is TRBJ2-7, the V gene TRBV6-5; 7 bases align to TRBD1. V trimming: 0 bases; J trimming: 3 bases; junction bases outside the gene matches: 5. Germline-derived CDR1 and CDR2 are MNHEY and SVGAGI. This CDR3 has 15 amino acids. The CDR3 protein is CASSYSFRGIYEQYF. The CDR3 region has the DNA TGTGCCAGCAGTTACTCGTTCAGGGGGATCTACGAGCAGTACTTC.

CDR3 sequence: CASSLAKRSTEAFF. CDR3 sequence (DNA): TGTGCCAGCAGCTTAGCTAAGAGGAGCACTGAAGCTTTCTTT. The chain couples TRBV11-3 to TRBJ1-1, with D hard to call. With 1 base removed from V and 4 bases from J, the gap between germline ends came to 10 bases. Looked up from germline, CDR1 is SGHNT and CDR2 is YENEEA. The CDR3 loop spans 14 amino acids.

This sequence joins TRBV4-2 and TRBJ1-4, with TRBD1 identical over 10 bases. Germline CDR1 LGHNA, CDR2 YNFKEQ. The CDR3 has 15 residues. The ends lost 0 bases at V and 8 bases at J; junction bases unmatched: 3. CDR3 protein: CASSQDWGQGEKLFF. CDR3 DNA sequence: TGTGCCAGCAGCCAAGATTGGGGACAGGGGGAAAAACTGTTTTTT.

The chain has TRBV19 and TRBJ2-4; D is tentatively TRBD1 or TRBD2 (5 bases each). CDR3 length equals 15 residues. The V gene lost 1 base and the J gene lost 9 bases, with 16 bases spanning the gap. The germline gives CDR1 LNHDA, CDR2 SQIVND (reference sequence). This CDR3 is CASSIGGTLGTIQYF. The CDR3 nucleotides read TGTGCCAGTAGTATAGGGGGGACCCTGGGAACCATTCAGTACTTC. The full variable domain, in which reference TRBV19 and TRBJ2-4 provide the parts outside the CDR3, is DGGITQSPKYLFRKEGQNVTLSCEQNLNHDAMYWYRQDPGQGLRLIYYSQIVNDFQKGDIAEGYSVSREKKESFPLTVTSAQKNPTAFYLCASSIGGTLGTIQYFGAGTRLSVL.

This chain joins TRBV7-2 and TRBJ2-3, with 12 positions matching TRBD2. CDR3 size: 19 residues. The germline CDR1 and CDR2 sequences are SGHTA and FQGNSA. V lost 1 base and J lost 0; bases outside the gene matches: 8. CDR3 coding DNA: TGTGCCAGCAGCTTAGGTTTCCTAGCGGGGGGGGCTAGCACAGATACGCAGTATTTT. Its translation is CASSLGFLAGGASTDTQYF.

This chain links TRBV18 with TRBJ1-2; D unclear. Looked up from germline, CDR1 is KGHSH and CDR2 is LQKENI. This CDR3 has 14 amino acids. Trimming shortened V by 3 bases and J by 4 bases, and 12 bases separated the two germline ends. CDR3 amino acids: CASSPRGQIYGYTF. CDR3 sequence (DNA): TGTGCCAGCTCACCTCGCGGTCAGATCTATGGCTACACCTTC. Based on the CDR3 plus reference TRBV18 and TRBJ1-2, the full variable domain is NAGVMQNPRHLVRRRGQEARLRCSPMKGHSHVYWYRQLPEEGLKFMVYLQKENIIDESGMPKERFSAEFPKEGPSILRIQQVVRGDSAAYFCASSPRGQIYGYTFGSGTRLTVV.

The V call is TRBV29-1, the J call TRBJ2-7; 7 bases fit TRBD2. Unmatched junction bases numbered 8, after V lost 2 bases and J lost 1 base. The CDR3 is 15 residues long. Germline V gene lookup returns CDR1 SQVTM and CDR2 ANQGSEA. The CDR3 is CSVELGKGGSYEQYF. In DNA form, the CDR3 reads TGCAGCGTTGAATTGGGTAAGGGAGGGTCCTACGAGCAGTACTTC.

The rearrangement links TRBV18 to TRBJ1-1; D ambiguous. The CDR3 covers 13 residues. The V and J ends lost 3 bases and 0 bases respectively, with 5 bases between them. Germline CDR1 reads KGHSH; CDR2 reads LQKENI. CDR3 residues: CASSPVVNTEAFF. DNA for the CDR3: TGTGCCAGCTCACCTGTCGTGAACACTGAAGCTTTCTTT. The variable domain in full, with the rest retrieved from reference TRBV18 and TRBJ1-1, is NAGVMQNPRHLVRRRGQEARLRCSPMKGHSHVYWYRQLPEEGLKFMVYLQKENIIDESGMPKERFSAEFPKEGPSILRIQQVVRGDSAAYFCASSPVVNTEAFFGQGTRLTVV.

The chain uses TRBV2 and TRBJ2-4; D is uncertain. This CDR3 has 15 residues. Trimming took off 4 bases at V and 1 base at J, with 11 bases between the two ends. Germline loops: CDR1 SNHLY, CDR2 FYNNEI. In DNA, the CDR3 is TGTGCCAGCAGTGTAGGGTTAGGGGCCAAAAACATTCAGTACTTC. It codes for CASSVGLGAKNIQYF.

J is TRBJ1-1 and V is TRBV12-3 or TRBV12-4, with D perhaps TRBD1 (6 bases). The CDR3 spans 11 residues. V lost 4 bases, J lost 11 bases, and 11 bases lay in between. CDR3 residues: CASSYRASAFF. The CDR3 nucleotides are TGTGCCAGCAGTTACAGGGCCAGCGCTTTCTTT.